This TCR beta chain was sequenced for a study of blood T cell repertoires in COVID-19 (dated by TCRdb to the early 2020s). Broadly, across the study: Samples covering the acute and convalescent phases of COVID-19 were provided by collaborators in the United States, Italy and Spain. Deeply sampled blood TCRbeta repertoires from subjects exposed to, actively infected with, or recovered from COVID-19 were included in the dataset. Samples were obtained from the ongoing ImmuneRACE study (first 160 participants) and from 1,254 subjects provided by 6 global collaborators. The repertoires were released in a freely available public database meant as a resource for research on the immune response to SARS-CoV-2. The prospective study material was composed of cDNA or gDNA derived from T cells, B-cell-depleted T cells, or PBMCs. A de-identified subject ID, COVID-19 status, age in years and sex were almost always included in the sample metadata. Where available, HLA class I and class II types were obtained from metadata supplied by the sample provider rather than from assay-based typing. Overall study results and their limits: How much clinical and demographic metadata was included differed by source and by participant, and the metadata was provided uncurated.

About this clone: Its antigen is unknown. No much larger clonotype is one base removed from it; base qualities were not supplied.

The immunoSEQ Assay, a bias-controlled multiplex PCR, was used to amplify TCRbeta CDR3 regions from genomic DNA. On the study's bioinformatics: The number of nucleated cells in each sample was estimated from the amplification of reference gene primers within the assay. To quantify the absolute abundance of each unique TCRbeta CDR3 rearrangement, sequence reads were collapsed and filtered. For each sample, productive Simpson clonality was calculated as the square root of Simpson's diversity index across productive rearrangements. TCRdb limited this immuneACCESS table to in-frame rearrangements with V and J called. A share of clones is missing; checked studies link under half to unresolved V genes, and the rest is unexplained. From that table come the V and J calls and clone size; the DNA was used to work out D and trimming. In all, the sample holds 250,000 or so clones, and approximately 88% of those were seen once. Jointly, the top ten make up roughly 6.3% of the sample.

One collaborating source in Seattle enrolled patients while the patients were actively infected and followed the patients over time throughout the course of disease. Each collaborating institution followed its own protocols to collect whole blood in K2EDTA tubes. For TCRbeta analysis, collaborator samples were shipped as frozen whole blood, as isolated PBMCs, or as DNA extracted from either sample type. Inclusive of the bounding cysteine and phenylalanine, the CDR3 is 13 residues long. Just CDR3 DNA is preserved here, 39 bases in frame from base 1. Between the V and J ends, shortened by 5 bases and 6 bases respectively, the junction contains 13 bases. The CDR1 and CDR2 encoded by the germline V gene (reference sequence) are LNHDA and SQIVND.

This clonotype was sampled from a woman in her 30s with COVID-19, enrolled during active disease. Recombination connected TRBV19 to TRBJ1-2, with TRBD1 as a weak D call on 6 bases. Material: peripheral blood. The CDR3 reads CASSRNRVNGYTF. The bases are TGTGCCAGTAGTCGAAACAGGGTCAATGGCTACACCTTC.